What follows describes a single TCR beta chain. The antigen is unknown. The sample originates from a study of shared clonotypes between healthy human individuals. In the study overall: Researchers drew samples from a couple of women and a few men aged 18 to 49.

In the sorted-subset replicate PCRs, 150 to 200 ng DNA, 25,000 to 30,000 T cell genomes, was used. Sequencing used immunoSEQ multiplex PCR; TCRdb keeps in-frame clones, though not all of them. Here the sample spans millions of clones, just over 90% being singletons. Whole-study results and caveats: When compared with the clonotypes that were shared by all four sorted-subset donors, the non-shared clonotypes turned out to have lower generation probabilities.

V was pared by 7 bases and J by 5 bases, with 20 bases between. The CDR3 contains 15 residues. Germline CDR1 is MNHEY and CDR2 is SVGAGI. This sequence originates from a man between 18 and 35 years old in good health. The V and J genes are TRBV6-5 and TRBJ2-5, with D maybe TRBD2 (5 bases). Material for sequencing was naive CD4+ T cells sorted from blood. Subset given: CD45RA+ positively selected. As DNA, the CDR3 is TGTGCCAGCAAAGAGGGAGCAGGACGAGTGGAGACCCAGTACTTC. It encodes CASKEGAGRVETQYF.